These 9 T cell receptor beta chains were all obtained from the same sample, sequenced in a study of beta chain features in type 1 diabetes. cDNA synthesis used the whole RNA isolate, giving expressed TCRB sequences. Profiled with immunoSEQ multiplex PCR; TCRdb holds only in-frame clones, not every one. The sample has hundreds of thousands of clones; around an eighth are singletons. Sequenced material: naive CD4+ T cells from blood. These receptors all stem from a young man in good health.

This clone was counted only a few times. V gene TRBV27 combines with J gene TRBJ1-5; 8 nucleotides match TRBD1. CDR3 length equals 21 residues. From germline, CDR1 is MNHEY and CDR2 SMNVEV (reference sequence). With 2 bases clipped from V and 0 bases from J, the junction kept 18 bases outside the gene matches. The DNA for the CDR3 is TGTGCCAGCAGTTTAGGGGACAGGACCCGAAGAATTACCAATAGCAATCAGCCCCAGCATTTT. Amino acid sequence: CASSLGDRTRRITNSNQPQHF.

This clone was seen only a few times. J is TRBJ1-1 and V is TRBV6-6; perhaps TRBD1 as D (5 bases). This CDR3 has 15 residues. CDR1 is MNHNY, CDR2 SVGAGI, per germline (reference sequence). Trimming shortened V by 2 bases and J by 4 bases, and 14 bases separated the two germline ends. Here the CDR3 DNA reads TGTGCCAGCAGTTACCCGTACAGGAGACCCACTGAAGCTTTCTTT. It yields the protein CASSYPYRRPTEAFF.

The V call is TRBV29-1, the J call TRBJ1-5; D call uncertain. V was clipped by 4 bases and J by 4 bases, with 8 bases between them. CDR1 and CDR2 (germline): SQVTM, ANQGSEA. CDR3 length equals 12 residues. The CDR3 reads CSVAQRNQPQHF. The CDR3 DNA sequence: TGCAGCGTTGCGCAGAGGAATCAGCCCCAGCATTTT.

This clone was seen more than once but under ten times. The chain has TRBV28 and TRBJ2-7; 9 bases agree with TRBD1. Germline V lookup: CDR1 MDHEN, CDR2 SYDVKM. The CDR3 runs to 15 residues. Trimming at V came to 4 bases and at J to 3 bases, leaving 7 bases not matched to a gene. CDR3 in DNA: TGTGCCAGCAGTTCCGGACAGGGGTATTACTACGAGCAGTACTTC. This translates into CASSSGQGYYYEQYF.

This clone appeared a few times. The chain joins TRBV15 to TRBJ1-1; D is possibly TRBD1 (6 bases). This CDR3 spans 13 amino acids. V was shortened by 0 bases and J by 6 bases, with 8 bases between the two germline ends. The germline V gene encodes CDR1 LNHNV and CDR2 YYDKDF (reference sequence). The CDR3 nucleotides read TGTGCCACCAGCAGAGAACAGGGTCCTGAAGCTTTCTTT. It encodes CATSREQGPEAFF.

This clone turned up a few times. The CDR3 reads CAWSVRLRGRAYEQYF. The CDR3 region has the DNA TGTGCCTGGAGTGTTCGCCTTCGCGGGAGGGCCTACGAGCAGTACTTC. This chain joins TRBV30 and TRBJ2-7; 9 bases fit TRBD2. The junction had 8 bases not matched to a gene; V was cut back by 0 bases and J by 2 bases. The CDR3 totals 16 residues. Germline V lookup: CDR1 GTSNPN, CDR2 SVGIG (reference sequence).

This chain uses TRBV29-1 with TRBJ2-2; no clear D. V was pared by 3 bases and J by 1 base, with 6 bases between. This CDR3 comprises 13 residues. Germline V gene data show CDR1 as SQVTM and CDR2 as ANQGSEA. CDR3 bases: TGCAGCGTTGACAGGTTGAACACCGGGGAGCTGTTTTTT. It yields the protein CSVDRLNTGELFF.

The rearrangement links TRBV28 to TRBJ2-2; D call uncertain. The germline CDR1 and CDR2 sequences are MDHEN and SYDVKM. This CDR3 spans 12 amino acids. Trimming removed 5 bases from V and 3 bases from J, with 4 bases in between. CDR3 in amino acids: CASSLDTGELFF. As DNA, the CDR3 is TGTGCCAGCAGTCTCGACACCGGGGAGCTGTTTTTT.

This chain connects TRBV28 to TRBJ2-3, with a weak D call TRBD1 (6 bases). Trimming pared 6 bases from V and 4 bases from J, leaving 11 bases between. Germline V CDR1 and CDR2: MDHEN, SYDVKM. This CDR3 has 13 residues. The CDR3 nucleotides read TGTGCCAGCAGACAACAGGGAGCAGATACGCAGTATTTT. This translates into CASRQQGADTQYF.